The 17 T cell receptor beta chains reported below all come from one sample, sequenced in a study of Graves' ophthalmopathy and Graves' hyperthyroidism. Beta-chain TCR CDR3 regions were amplified from RNA transcripts. The library came from an HTBI-primed first-round RT-PCR and a second-round multiplex PCR. TCRdb passed the multiplex PCR reads through MiXCR, listing each CDR3 protein once. The sample holds 620,000 or so distinct CDR3 sequences; 22% are singletons and the top ten take approximately 7.7%. The sequenced sample consisted of peripheral blood. Receptor source: a woman younger than 30 with stable Graves' hyperthyroidism. Some clones in this sample may be carry-over from other donors' samples.

This clonotype was found once. The rearrangement joins TRBV6-1 to TRBJ2-2; D gene unclear. V was cut by 5 bases and J by 7 bases, with 11 bases left in between. There are 13 residues in the CDR3. The germline CDR1 and CDR2 sequences are MNHNS and SASEGT. The CDR3 protein is CASSQVGFGELFF. The CDR3 DNA sequence: TGTGCCAGCAGTCAAGTGGGATTCGGGGAGCTGTTTTTT.

This clonotype has a count of ten or more. V usage is TRBV6-1 and J usage is TRBJ2-5; maybe TRBD1 (6 bases). This CDR3 contains 14 residues. Germline CDR1 MNHNS, CDR2 SASEGT. Trimming removed 8 bases from V and 0 bases from J, with 13 bases in between. The CDR3 DNA reads as TGTGCCAGCTCCCCAGGGGCGGACCAAGAGACCCAGTACTTC. Its translation is CASSPGADQETQYF.

This clonotype was seen at least ten times. The V and J genes are TRBV7-2 and TRBJ2-5; TRBD2 aligns across 10 bases. V trimming: 4 bases; J trimming: 2 bases; junction bases outside the gene matches: 4. The CDR3 is made up of 15 amino acids. Germline V lookup: CDR1 SGHTA, CDR2 FQGNSA. Here the CDR3 reads CASSWVAGGQETQYF. Here the CDR3 DNA reads TGTGCCAGCAGCTGGGTAGCGGGGGGTCAAGAGACCCAGTACTTC.

About this clonotype: Since a much larger clone is just one base distant, this may be a read error. The J gene is TRBJ2-7, the V gene TRBV5-4; maybe TRBD2 (6 bases). This CDR3 is built from 13 residues. Germline V gene sequence: CDR1 SGHNT, CDR2 YYREEE (reference sequence). This chain's CDR3 is CVSSTRESYEQYF. The DNA for the CDR3 is TGTGTCAGCAGCACCCGGGAGAGCTACGAGCAGTACTTC.

In its sample, this clonotype was seen many times. The J gene is TRBJ2-3, the V gene TRBV6-1; 8 bases are a match to TRBD1. CDR3 length equals 14 residues. The trim removed 6 bases at V and 4 bases at J, leaving 6 bases unmatched. The germline gives CDR1 MNHNS, CDR2 SASEGT. CDR3 coding DNA: TGTGCCAGCAGCTTCAGGGGGCGCGCAGATACGCAGTATTTT. This sequence encodes CASSFRGRADTQYF.

Many counts were recorded for this clonotype. CDR3: CSAGNSGASYEQYF. For the CDR3, the DNA is TGCAGCGCTGGAAATAGCGGGGCATCCTACGAGCAGTACTTC. The V gene is TRBV29-1, the J gene TRBJ2-7; TRBD2 matches 8 bases. J lost 1 base, V lost 7 bases, and 9 bases had no gene match. This CDR3 is 14 amino acids long. CDR1 is SQVTM, CDR2 ANQGSEA, per germline.

V and J are TRBV20-1 and TRBJ1-6, with TRBD1 identical over 8 bases. This CDR3 has 13 residues. Germline V gives CDR1 DFQATT, CDR2 SNEGSKA (reference sequence). Losses at the gene ends were 5 bases for V and 13 bases for J; bases not matched to a gene: 10. CDR3 loop: CSALRQGPDPLHF. The CDR3 DNA reads TGCAGTGCTCTTCGACAGGGGCCGGACCCCCTCCACTTT.

J is TRBJ2-2 and V is TRBV19; 7 bases are shared with TRBD2. The ends lost 3 bases at V and 5 bases at J; junction bases unmatched: 12. This CDR3 is built from 17 residues. Germline-derived CDR1 and CDR2 are LNHDA and SQIVND (reference sequence). For the CDR3, the DNA is TGTGCCAGTAGTATCCGTCTGCTAGCGGTGGTGACCGGGGAGCTGTTTTTT. This sequence encodes CASSIRLLAVVTGELFF.

J is TRBJ2-7 and V is TRBV13; possibly TRBD2 for D (6 bases). Germline CDR1 is PRHDT and CDR2 is FYEKMQ (reference sequence). With 5 bases removed from V and 2 bases from J, the gap between germline ends came to 13 bases. The CDR3 is 14 amino acids. The DNA for the CDR3 is TGTGCCAGCAGCCCGGGACTCCTAACCTACGAGCAGTACTTC. Encoded protein: CASSPGLLTYEQYF.

This clonotype was detected a few times. This chain uses TRBV11-2 with TRBJ2-7; possible D gene TRBD1, 6 bases. In germline, CDR1 is SGHAT, CDR2 FQNNGV. The CDR3 extends over 15 amino acids. Trimming shortened V by 3 bases and J by 0 bases, and 12 bases separated the two germline ends. The CDR3 protein is CASSFGLGGSYEQYF. The CDR3 DNA is TGTGCCAGCAGCTTTGGCTTAGGGGGCTCCTACGAGCAGTACTTC. The full variable domain, completed using reference TRBV11-2 and TRBJ2-7, is EAGVAQSPRYKIIEKRQSVAFWCNPISGHATLYWYQQILGQGPKLLIQFQNNGVVDDSQLPKDRFSAERLKGVDSTLKIQPAKLEDSAVYLCASSFGLGGSYEQYFGPGTRLTVT.

The table lists this clonotype with many counts. The chain uses TRBV6-1 and TRBJ1-2; 11 bases agree with TRBD1. Germline V gene lookup returns CDR1 MNHNS and CDR2 SASEGT. This CDR3 spans 14 amino acids. V lost 5 bases and J lost 7; bases outside the gene matches: 6. The CDR3 region is CASSRDRGIGGYTF. In DNA form, the CDR3 reads TGTGCCAGCAGTAGGGACAGGGGGATCGGTGGCTACACCTTC.

In its sample, this clonotype was seen a few times. An end of the junction does not agree with germline; a read error may underlie this. The rearrangement uses TRBV7-8 and TRBJ1-1, with 7 positions matching TRBD1. Germline CDR1 reads SGHVS; CDR2 reads FQNEAQ. This CDR3 contains 16 residues. CDR3: CASLGGPLQGNTESFF. The CDR3 DNA is TGTGCCAGCCTTGGAGGTCCCCTACAGGGGAACACTGAATCTTTCTTT.

The chain has TRBV19 and TRBJ1-5, with D possibly TRBD1 on 5 matching bases. The CDR3 length is 16 residues. V lost 2 bases, J lost 2 bases, and 13 bases lay in between. The germline V gene has CDR1 LNHDA and CDR2 SQIVND (reference sequence). In DNA form, the CDR3 reads TGTGCCAGTAGTATATCCTGGCAGGGAGGCAATCAGCCCCAGCATTTT. Protein product: CASSISWQGGNQPQHF.

The chain uses TRBV28 and TRBJ2-7, with D perhaps TRBD2 (6 bases). Germline values: CDR1 MDHEN, CDR2 SYDVKM. The V gene lost 1 base and the J gene lost 4 bases, with 11 bases spanning the gap. CDR3 length: 14 amino acids. The CDR3 nucleotides are TGTGCCAGCAGTTTATCTGCGGGAATTTACGAGCAGTACTTC. Amino acids: CASSLSAGIYEQYF.

Many counts were recorded for this clonotype. This chain links TRBV5-1 with TRBJ2-6, with 9 bases lining up with TRBD1. The V gene end was trimmed by 1 base and the J gene end by 4 bases; junction bases not matched to a gene: 3. This CDR3 region has 16 residues. Germline loops: CDR1 SGHRS, CDR2 YFSETQ. The CDR3 reads CASSLPQGAGANVLTF. The CDR3 region has the DNA TGCGCCAGCAGCTTGCCACAGGGGGCCGGGGCCAACGTCCTGACTTTC.

This clonotype appeared a few times. This chain joins TRBV20-1 and TRBJ2-7; 7 positions match TRBD2. Germline trimming cut 6 bases from V and 1 base from J; bases unmatched to any gene: 9. The CDR3 totals 14 residues. Germline V CDR1 and CDR2: DFQATT, SNEGSKA (reference sequence). CDR3 coding DNA: TGCAGTGCACCAAAGCGGGGAACATCCTACGAGCAGTACTTC. This sequence encodes CSAPKRGTSYEQYF.

This clonotype was recorded at least ten times. The J gene is TRBJ2-7, the V gene TRBV5-6; no reliable D call. V was shortened by 0 bases and J by 0 bases, with 7 bases between the two germline ends. The CDR3 covers 14 residues. From germline, CDR1 is SGHDT and CDR2 YYEEEE. CDR3 protein: CASSLVSSSYEQYF. In DNA, the CDR3 is TGTGCCAGCAGCTTGGTTTCCAGCTCCTACGAGCAGTACTTC.